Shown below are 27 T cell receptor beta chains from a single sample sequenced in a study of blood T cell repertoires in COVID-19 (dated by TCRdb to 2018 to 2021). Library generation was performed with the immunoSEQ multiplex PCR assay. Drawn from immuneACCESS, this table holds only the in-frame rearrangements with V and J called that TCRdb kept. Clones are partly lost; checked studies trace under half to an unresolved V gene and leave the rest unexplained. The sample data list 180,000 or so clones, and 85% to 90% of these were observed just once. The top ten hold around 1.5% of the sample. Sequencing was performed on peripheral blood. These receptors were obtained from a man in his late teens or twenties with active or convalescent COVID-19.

The chain's CDR3 is CASREELVSAFF. The CDR3 nucleotides are TGTGCCAGCAGAGAGGAGTTGGTGTCGGCTTTCTTT. The chain combines TRBV6-5 with TRBJ1-1; the D is unclear. The CDR3 extends over 12 amino acids. The V end lost 6 bases, the J end lost 11 bases, and 16 bases lay between the germline ends. Germline V gene data show CDR1 as MNHEY and CDR2 as SVGAGI.

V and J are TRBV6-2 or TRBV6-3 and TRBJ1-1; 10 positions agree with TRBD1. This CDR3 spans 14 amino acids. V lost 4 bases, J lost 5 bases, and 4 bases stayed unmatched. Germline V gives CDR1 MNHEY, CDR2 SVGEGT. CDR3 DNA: TGTGCCAGCAGTTGGGGACAGGGGTGGACTGAAGCTTTCTTT. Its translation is CASSWGQGWTEAFF.

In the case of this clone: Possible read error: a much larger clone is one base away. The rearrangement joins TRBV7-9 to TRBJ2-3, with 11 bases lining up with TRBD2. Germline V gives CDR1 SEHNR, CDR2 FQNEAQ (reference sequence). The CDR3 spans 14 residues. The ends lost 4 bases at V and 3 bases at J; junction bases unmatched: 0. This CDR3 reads CASSSSGGTDTQYF. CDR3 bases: TGTGCCAGCAGCTCTAGCGGGGGGACAGATACGCAGTATTTT.

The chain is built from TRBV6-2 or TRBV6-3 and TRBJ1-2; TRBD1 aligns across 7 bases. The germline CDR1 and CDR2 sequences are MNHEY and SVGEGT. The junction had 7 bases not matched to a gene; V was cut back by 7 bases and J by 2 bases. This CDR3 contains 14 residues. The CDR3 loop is CASNPGQLNYGYTF. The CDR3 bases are TGTGCCAGCAACCCGGGACAGCTGAACTATGGCTACACCTTC.

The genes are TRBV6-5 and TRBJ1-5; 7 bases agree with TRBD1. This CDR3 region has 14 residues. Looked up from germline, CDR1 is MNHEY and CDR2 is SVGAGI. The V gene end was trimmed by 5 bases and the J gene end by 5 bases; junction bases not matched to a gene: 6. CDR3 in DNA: TGTGCCAGCAGTCCACAGGGGTTTTATCAGCCCCAGCATTTT. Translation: CASSPQGFYQPQHF.

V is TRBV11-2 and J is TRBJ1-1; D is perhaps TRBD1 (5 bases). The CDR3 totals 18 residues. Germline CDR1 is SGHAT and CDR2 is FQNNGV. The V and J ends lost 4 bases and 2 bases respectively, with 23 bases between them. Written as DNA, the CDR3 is TGTGCCAGCAGCTCAAAATTCAGGGCGGCGGGAAAAAACACTGAAGCTTTCTTT. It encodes CASSSKFRAAGKNTEAFF.

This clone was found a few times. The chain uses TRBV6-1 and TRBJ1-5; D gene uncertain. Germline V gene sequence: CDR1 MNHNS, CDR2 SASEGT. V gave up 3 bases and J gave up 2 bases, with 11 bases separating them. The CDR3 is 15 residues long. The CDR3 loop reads CASSETNRGNQPQHF. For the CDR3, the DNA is TGTGCCAGCAGTGAGACTAACAGAGGCAATCAGCCCCAGCATTTT.

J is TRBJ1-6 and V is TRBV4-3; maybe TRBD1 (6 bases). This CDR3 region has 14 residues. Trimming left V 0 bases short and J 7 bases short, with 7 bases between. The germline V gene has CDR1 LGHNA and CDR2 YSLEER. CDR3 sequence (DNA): TGCGCCAGCAGCCAAGAACAGGGCAATTCACCCCTCCACTTT. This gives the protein CASSQEQGNSPLHF.

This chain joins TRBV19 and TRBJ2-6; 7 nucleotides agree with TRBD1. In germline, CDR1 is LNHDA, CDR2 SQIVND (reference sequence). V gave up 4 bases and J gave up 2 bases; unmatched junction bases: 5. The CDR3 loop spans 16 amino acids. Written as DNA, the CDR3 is TGTGCCAGTAGTACCCCGCAGGGGGCTGGGGCCAACGTCCTGACTTTC. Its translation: CASSTPQGAGANVLTF.

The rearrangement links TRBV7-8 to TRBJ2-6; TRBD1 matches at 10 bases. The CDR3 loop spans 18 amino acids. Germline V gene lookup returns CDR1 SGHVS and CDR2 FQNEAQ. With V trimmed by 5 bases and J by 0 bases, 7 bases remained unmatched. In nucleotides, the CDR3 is TGTGCCAGCAGCGCCCGGACAGGGGGGAACTCTGGGGCCAACGTCCTGACTTTC. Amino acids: CASSARTGGNSGANVLTF.

The CDR3 bases are TGCAGTGCTAGTGTCACAGGGGACACCGACACCGGGGAGCTGTTTTTT. This translates into CSASVTGDTDTGELFF. The gene calls are TRBV20-1 and TRBJ2-2; 7 nucleotides agree with TRBD1. The CDR3 spans 16 residues. After removal of 3 bases from V and 3 bases from J, the junction contained 10 bases not matched to a gene. Germline CDR1 DFQATT, CDR2 SNEGSKA (reference sequence).

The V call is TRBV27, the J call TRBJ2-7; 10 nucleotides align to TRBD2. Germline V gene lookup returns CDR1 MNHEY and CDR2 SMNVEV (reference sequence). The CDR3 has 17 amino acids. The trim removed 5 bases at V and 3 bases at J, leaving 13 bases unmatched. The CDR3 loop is CASSTVLLAGRNYEQYF. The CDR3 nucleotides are TGTGCCAGCAGTACGGTATTACTAGCGGGGAGAAACTACGAGCAGTACTTC.

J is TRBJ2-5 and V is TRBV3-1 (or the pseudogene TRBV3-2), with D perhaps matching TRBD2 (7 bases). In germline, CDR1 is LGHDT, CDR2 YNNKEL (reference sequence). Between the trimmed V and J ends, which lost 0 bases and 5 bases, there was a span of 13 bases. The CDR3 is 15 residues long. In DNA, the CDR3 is TGTGCCAGCAGCCAAGAAGGGGGGGGGCTTGAGACCCAGTACTTC. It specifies CASSQEGGGLETQYF.

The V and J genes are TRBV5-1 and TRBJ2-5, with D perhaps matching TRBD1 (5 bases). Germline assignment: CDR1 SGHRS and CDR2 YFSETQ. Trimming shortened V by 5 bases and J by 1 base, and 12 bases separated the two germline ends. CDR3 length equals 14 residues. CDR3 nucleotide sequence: TGCGCCAGCAGGAGAAGGGGAATCCAAGAGACCCAGTACTTC. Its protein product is CASRRRGIQETQYF.

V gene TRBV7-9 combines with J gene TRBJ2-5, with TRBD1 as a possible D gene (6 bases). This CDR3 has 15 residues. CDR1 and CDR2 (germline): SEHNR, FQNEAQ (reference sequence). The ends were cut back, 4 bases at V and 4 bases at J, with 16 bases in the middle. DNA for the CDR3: TGTGCCAGCAGCTCCCAAGGGGGAGTTGGAGAGACCCAGTACTTC. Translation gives CASSSQGGVGETQYF.

CDR3 DNA: TGTGCCAGCAGTTTGGGACAAGAGAACACTGAAGCTTTCTTT. Its protein is CASSLGQENTEAFF. V and J are TRBV28 and TRBJ1-1; TRBD1 might be the D (6 bases). In germline, CDR1 is MDHEN, CDR2 SYDVKM. The CDR3 is 14 amino acids. Trimming stripped 3 bases from V and 1 base from J, with 9 bases between.

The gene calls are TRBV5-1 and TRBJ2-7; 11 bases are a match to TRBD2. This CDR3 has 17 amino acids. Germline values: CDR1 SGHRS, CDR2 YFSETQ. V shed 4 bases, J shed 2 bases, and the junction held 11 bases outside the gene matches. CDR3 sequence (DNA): TGCGCCAGCAGCCCGTATCGTAGCGGGAGGGATACCTACGAGCAGTACTTC. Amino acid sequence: CASSPYRSGRDTYEQYF.

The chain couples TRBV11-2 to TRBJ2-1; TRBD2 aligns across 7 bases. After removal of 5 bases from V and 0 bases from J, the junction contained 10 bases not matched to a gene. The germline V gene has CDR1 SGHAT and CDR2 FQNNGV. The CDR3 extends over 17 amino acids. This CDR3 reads CASSRLAIRSSYNEQFF. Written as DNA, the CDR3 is TGTGCCAGCAGCCGACTAGCTATCAGGAGCTCCTACAATGAGCAGTTCTTC.

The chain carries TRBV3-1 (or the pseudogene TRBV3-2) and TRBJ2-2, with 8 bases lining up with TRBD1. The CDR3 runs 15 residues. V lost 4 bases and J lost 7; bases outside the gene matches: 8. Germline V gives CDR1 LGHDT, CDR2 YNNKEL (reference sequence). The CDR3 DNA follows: TGTGCCAGCAGCCGAGGACAGGGTTTTATCGGGGAGCTGTTTTTT. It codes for CASSRGQGFIGELFF.

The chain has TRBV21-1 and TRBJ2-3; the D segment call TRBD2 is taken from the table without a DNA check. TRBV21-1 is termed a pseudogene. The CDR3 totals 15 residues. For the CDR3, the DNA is TGTGCCAGCAGCAAAAAGGCGGGAGTTCCAGATACGCAGTATTTT. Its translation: CASSKKAGVPDTQYF.

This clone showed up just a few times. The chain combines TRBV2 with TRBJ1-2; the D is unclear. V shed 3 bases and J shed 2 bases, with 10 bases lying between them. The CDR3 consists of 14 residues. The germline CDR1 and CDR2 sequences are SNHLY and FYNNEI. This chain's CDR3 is CASSDSWRNYGYTF. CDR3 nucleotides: TGTGCCAGCAGTGATAGCTGGAGGAACTATGGCTACACCTTC.

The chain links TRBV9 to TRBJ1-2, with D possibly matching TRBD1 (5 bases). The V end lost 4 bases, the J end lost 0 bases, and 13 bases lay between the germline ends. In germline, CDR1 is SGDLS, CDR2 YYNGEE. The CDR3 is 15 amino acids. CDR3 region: CASSLVPGANYGYTF. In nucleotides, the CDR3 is TGTGCCAGCAGCCTCGTCCCGGGGGCTAACTATGGCTACACCTTC.

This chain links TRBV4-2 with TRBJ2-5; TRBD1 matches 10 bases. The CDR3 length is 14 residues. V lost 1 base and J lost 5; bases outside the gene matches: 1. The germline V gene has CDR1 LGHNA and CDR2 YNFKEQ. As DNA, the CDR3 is TGTGCCAGCAGCCAAGGGGACAGGGGCGAGACCCAGTACTTC. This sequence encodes CASSQGDRGETQYF.

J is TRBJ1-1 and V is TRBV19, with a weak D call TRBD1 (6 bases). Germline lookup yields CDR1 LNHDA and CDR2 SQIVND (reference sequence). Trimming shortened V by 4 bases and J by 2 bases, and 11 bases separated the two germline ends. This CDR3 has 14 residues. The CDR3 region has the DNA TGTGCCAGTAGTACCGGGACACCCAACACTGAAGCTTTCTTT. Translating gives CASSTGTPNTEAFF.

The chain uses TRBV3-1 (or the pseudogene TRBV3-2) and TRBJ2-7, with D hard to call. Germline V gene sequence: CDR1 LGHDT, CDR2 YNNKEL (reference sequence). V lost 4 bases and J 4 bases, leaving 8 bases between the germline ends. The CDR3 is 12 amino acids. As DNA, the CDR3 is TGTGCCAGCAGCCCGAGCCCTTACGAGCAGTACTTC. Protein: CASSPSPYEQYF.

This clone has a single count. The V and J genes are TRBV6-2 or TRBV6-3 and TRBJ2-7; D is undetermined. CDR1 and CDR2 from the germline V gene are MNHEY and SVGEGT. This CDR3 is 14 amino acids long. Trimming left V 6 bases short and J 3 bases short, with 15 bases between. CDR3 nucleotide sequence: TGTGCCAGCAGCCTCCCAACTGGAGTCTACGAGCAGTACTTC. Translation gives CASSLPTGVYEQYF.

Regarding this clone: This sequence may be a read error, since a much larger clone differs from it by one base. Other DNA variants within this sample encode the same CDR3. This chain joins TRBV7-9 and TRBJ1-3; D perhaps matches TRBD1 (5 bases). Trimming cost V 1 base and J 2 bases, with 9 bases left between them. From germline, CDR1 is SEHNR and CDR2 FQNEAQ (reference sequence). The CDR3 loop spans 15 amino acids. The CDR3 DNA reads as TGTGCCAGCAGCTTAGTTTCCAGGGCTGGAAACACCATATATTTT. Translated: CASSLVSRAGNTIYF.